The rows below give T cell receptor beta chains drawn from one sample of a study of molecular identifiers for immune sequencing clone quantification. TCRdb passed the PCR reads through MiXCR, listing each CDR3 protein once. Among about 510,000 distinct CDR3 sequences listed, 25% were seen once. Sample: naive CD8+ T cells from blood, with Jurkat cell RNA spiked in. The receptors originated from a human donor in good health. Some libraries in this study had Jurkat cell RNA spiked in. Each CDR3 is given with its conserved first and last residue. The D gene is left open where the match is weak. Size is omitted from some rows. Given values are once, few, many or a class for expanded clones.

D gene	V gene	J gene	clone size	CDR3 protein	CDR3 DNA
TRBD1	TRBV4-1	TRBJ1-5	.	CASSPGTGDYQPQHF	TGCGCCAGCAGCCCAGGGACAGGGGACTATCAGCCCCAGCATTTT
.	TRBV7-8	TRBJ2-6	.	CASSWTTVLSVANVLTF	TGTGCCAGCAGCTGGACGACGGTGCTCTCTGTGGCCAACGTCCTGACTTTC
.	TRBV7-9	TRBJ2-1	.	CASSLGVDSWLF	TGTGCCAGCAGCTTAGGTGTCGACTCCTGGCTCTTC
.	TRBV7-2	TRBJ2-2	many	CASSEGHFVTGELFF	TGTGCCAGCAGCGAGGGACACTTCGTCACCGGGGAGCTGTTTTTT
.	TRBV3-1	TRBJ1-4	.	CASSPDSLPTNEKLYF	TGTGCCAGCAGCCCGGACAGCCTGCCAACTAATGAAAAACTGTATTTT
TRBD1	TRBV3-1	TRBJ2-3	.	CASSLTGTDKQYF	TGTGCCAGCAGCCTCACCGGGACAGATAAGCAGTATTTT
.	TRBV14	TRBJ2-3	few	CASSRKGGGTTDTQYF	TGTGCCAGCAGCCGAAAAGGGGGAGGTACCACAGATACGCAGTATTTT
TRBD1	TRBV12-3/TRBV12-4	TRBJ1-5	few	CASSFGGQGRQPQHF	TGTGCCAGCAGTTTTGGCGGACAGGGTAGACAGCCCCAGCATTTT
TRBD1	TRBV28	TRBJ1-5	few	CASSLGQGAHQPQHF	TGTGCCAGCAGTCTTGGACAGGGGGCTCATCAGCCCCAGCATTTT
TRBD1	TRBV7-9	TRBJ2-3	.	CASRHPTGGFTDTPYF	TGTGCCAGCCGCCACCCGACAGGGGGGTTCACAGATACGCCCTATTTT
TRBD1	TRBV20-1	TRBJ2-7	.	CSATDRGRSYEQYF	TGCAGTGCTACGGACAGGGGGCGCTCCTACGAGCAGTACTTC
TRBD2	TRBV4-3	TRBJ2-7	once	CASSRNLAGVYEQYF	TGCGCCAGCAGCCGGAACCTAGCGGGGGTGTACGAGCAGTACTTC
.	TRBV7-7	TRBJ2-5	many	CASSFARGETQYF	TGTGCTAGCAGCTTTGCCCGGGGAGAGACCCAGTACTTC
.	TRBV7-9	TRBJ2-3	many	CASSSLQTPETDTQYF	TGTGCCAGCAGCTCCCTCCAGACTCCAGAGACAGATACGCAGTATTTT
.	TRBV20-1	TRBJ2-1	few	CSALGLESTWEQFF	TGCAGTGCCCTGGGGCTAGAATCAACGTGGGAGCAGTTCTTC
TRBD2	TRBV20-1	TRBJ2-7	many	CSARDLAGDLYEQYF	TGCAGTGCTAGAGATCTGGCGGGAGATCTCTACGAGCAGTACTTC
TRBD2	TRBV13	TRBJ2-7	few	CASTSGRNSYEQYF	TGTGCCAGCACAAGCGGGAGGAACTCCTACGAGCAGTACTTC
TRBD2	TRBV30	TRBJ2-1	.	CAWSPTSGSYEQFF	TGTGCCTGGAGTCCGACTAGCGGGAGTTATGAGCAGTTCTTC
.	TRBV30	TRBJ1-1	few	CAWRGEVNTEAFF	TGTGCCTGGAGGGGGGAGGTGAACACTGAAGCTTTCTTT
TRBD1	TRBV6-6	TRBJ1-2	few	CASKSRDRDFIMGYTF	TGTGCCAGCAAGAGCCGGGACAGAGATTTCATTATGGGCTACACCTTC
.	TRBV6-5	TRBJ1-1	few	CASSDTGHMNTEAFF	TGTGCCAGCAGCGATACAGGGCACATGAACACTGAAGCTTTCTTT
.	TRBV24-1	TRBJ2-1	few	CATSDRTTYNEQFF	TGTGCCACCAGTGACAGGACTACCTACAATGAGCAGTTCTTC
TRBD2	TRBV27	TRBJ2-3	.	CASSSMTSGDRTDTQYF	TGTGCCAGCAGCTCCATGACTAGCGGGGACCGCACAGATACGCAGTATTTT
.	TRBV4-1	TRBJ2-7	many	CASSQDRPGLIVYEQYF	TGCGCCAGCAGCCAAGATCGGCCAGGGTTAATAGTCTACGAGCAGTACTTC
.	TRBV5-3	TRBJ1-1	few	CASSTGTRGEAFF	TGTGCCAGCAGCACCGGGACGCGGGGGGAAGCTTTCTTT
.	TRBV30	TRBJ1-4	many	CAWSVLANEKLFF	TGTGCCTGGAGTGTACTAGCTAATGAAAAACTGTTTTTT
TRBD1	TRBV29-1	TRBJ2-1	.	CSVEPGRGSSTLGDEQFF	TGCAGCGTTGAGCCGGGCAGGGGGTCCTCAACCTTGGGCGATGAGCAGTTCTTC
TRBD2	TRBV5-6	TRBJ2-2	.	CASSTKTSGWNTGELFF	TGTGCCAGCAGCACGAAAACTAGCGGATGGAACACCGGGGAGCTGTTTTTT
TRBD1	TRBV19	TRBJ1-5	few	CASSIVDRGSQPQHF	TGTGCCAGTAGTATAGTCGACAGGGGGAGTCAGCCCCAGCATTTT
.	TRBV11-2	TRBJ2-7	many	CASSSTGWHEQYF	TGTGCCAGCAGCTCAACAGGGTGGCACGAGCAGTACTTC
.	TRBV30	TRBJ2-1	once	CAWSVQDFKQFF	TGTGCCTGGAGTGTACAAGATTTCAAGCAGTTCTTC
.	TRBV24-1	TRBJ2-3	.	CATSDYDWGGTDTQYF	TGTGCCACCAGTGACTATGACTGGGGAGGTACAGATACGCAGTATTTT
.	TRBV7-9	TRBJ2-3	.	CASSLVVITDTQYF	TGTGCCAGCAGCTTAGTCGTCATCACAGATACGCAGTATTTT
TRBD2	TRBV11-3	TRBJ2-1	few	CASSSWASGENEQFF	TGTGCCAGCAGCTCTTGGGCTAGCGGGGAGAATGAGCAGTTCTTC
TRBD1	TRBV15	TRBJ1-5	few	CATSERQGFQPQHF	TGTGCCACCAGCGAACGACAGGGTTTTCAGCCCCAGCATTTT
.	TRBV3-1	TRBJ2-1	.	CASSPPRLGPNNEQFF	TGTGCCAGCAGCCCTCCGCGGCTGGGGCCTAACAATGAGCAGTTCTTC
.	TRBV20-1	TRBJ2-1	.	CRARWSVYNEQFF	TGCAGAGCTAGGTGGTCAGTGTACAATGAGCAGTTCTTC
TRBD2	TRBV4-3	TRBJ2-1	.	CASSPEGLADYNEQFF	TGCGCCAGCAGCCCGGAGGGACTAGCGGATTACAATGAGCAGTTCTTC
.	TRBV9	TRBJ2-1	many	CASSVAGGLSNEQFF	TGTGCCAGCAGCGTAGCTGGAGGCCTATCCAATGAGCAGTTCTTC
.	TRBV20-1	TRBJ2-7	.	CSARVGSNLEQYF	TGCAGTGCTAGAGTCGGGAGTAATTTAGAGCAGTACTTC